The 2 T cell receptor beta chains given below trace back to one sample, sequenced in a study of radiotherapy plus CTLA-4 blockade in lung cancer (dated by TCRdb to 2017 to 2018). The library came from the immunoSEQ multiplex PCR assay. This immuneACCESS table, as held by TCRdb, lists in-frame sequences with V and J called but not all clones. Of the missing ones, under half trace to an unresolved V gene in checked studies; the others have no known cause. The sample data list 55,000 to 85,000 clones, and approximately 76% of these were observed just once. The ten largest clones represent approximately 15% of the sample. This material consisted of peripheral blood, taken from a patient treated with radiotherapy plus ipilimumab. These receptors were taken from a human donor with non-small cell lung cancer whose response to radiotherapy plus ipilimumab could not be evaluated. Some clones in this sample may be carry-over from other donors' samples.

The V gene is TRBV5-4, the J gene TRBJ2-7, with a tentative D call TRBD2 (5 bases). Trimming shortened V by 4 bases and J by 5 bases, and 19 bases separated the two germline ends. The CDR3 runs 15 residues. Germline lookup yields CDR1 SGHNT and CDR2 YYREEE (reference sequence). The CDR3 is CASSPRLASVHEQYF. The CDR3 DNA sequence: TGTGCCAGCAGCCCCCGTCTAGCATCAGTCCACGAGCAGTACTTC.

The chain uses TRBV5-5 and TRBJ1-6; 7 bases are shared with TRBD1. CDR3 length equals 15 residues. Germline V gives CDR1 SGHKS, CDR2 YYEKEE (reference sequence). The trim removed 7 bases at V and 9 bases at J, leaving 13 bases unmatched. The CDR3 loop reads CASSFDRVSVSPLHF. DNA of the CDR3: TGTGCCAGCTCCTTTGACAGGGTTTCGGTTTCACCCCTCCACTTT.